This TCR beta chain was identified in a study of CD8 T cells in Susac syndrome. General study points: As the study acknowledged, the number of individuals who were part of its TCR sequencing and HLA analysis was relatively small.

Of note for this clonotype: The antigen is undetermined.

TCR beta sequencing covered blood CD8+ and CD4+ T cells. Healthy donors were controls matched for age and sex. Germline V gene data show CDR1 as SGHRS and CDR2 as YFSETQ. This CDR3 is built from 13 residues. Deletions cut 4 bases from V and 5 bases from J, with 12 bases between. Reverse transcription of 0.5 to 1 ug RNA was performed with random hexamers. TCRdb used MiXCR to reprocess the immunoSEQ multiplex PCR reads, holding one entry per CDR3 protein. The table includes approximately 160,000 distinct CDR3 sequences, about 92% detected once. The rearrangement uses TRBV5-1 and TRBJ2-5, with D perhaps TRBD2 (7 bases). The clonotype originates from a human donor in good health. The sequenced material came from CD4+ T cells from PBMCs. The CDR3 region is CASSAGEGETQYF. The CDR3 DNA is TGCGCCAGCAGCGCAGGGGAGGGGGAGACCCAGTACTTC.